This T cell receptor beta chain comes out of a study of blood T cells in healthy people across ages. Study-level background: Template switching picked up about one barcoded beta molecule for each two T cells.

The germline CDR1 and CDR2 sequences are LGHDT and YNNKEL (reference sequence). V lost 1 base, J lost 7 bases, and 5 bases stayed unmatched. The CDR3 totals 14 residues. Together with a sample-barcoded 5' primer, a J-beta primer mix was included in a second PCR lasting about 7 to 12 cycles. The template-switch adaptor was a 5' adaptor with 12 random nucleotides. It tagged each cDNA molecule. At least 2.5 million CDR3-containing paired-end reads were obtained per sample. A single record per CDR3 protein comes from TCRdb applying MiXCR to the 5' RACE reads. The sample has 850,000 to 1,100,000 distinct CDR3 sequences; under 40% are singletons. Per sample, a minimum of 6 million PBMCs were isolated. This clonotype turned up a few times.

The gene calls are TRBV3-1 and TRBJ2-5; 8 nucleotides line up with TRBD2. Sequenced material: blood. The TCR sequence derives from a man aged 18-30 years in good health. CDR3 in DNA: TGTGCCAGCAGCCAAGGGACTAGCATAAGGACCCAGTACTTC. The encoded protein is CASSQGTSIRTQYF.